The 28 T cell receptor beta chains given below trace back to one sample, sequenced in a study of shared clonotypes between healthy human individuals. Here immunoSEQ multiplex PCR was the method, and the copy in TCRdb shows in-frame clones only, minus some. This table holds about 960,000 clones, 60% to 85% found once. Material for sequencing was memory CD4+ T cells sorted from blood. Documented subset: CD45RA-negative fraction. The receptors stem from a man aged 18 to 29 in good health.

In DNA, the CDR3 is TGTGCCAGCAGCTTGGAGGGAGCTAGACAGGGAGAGACCCAGTACTTC. Encoded protein: CASSLEGARQGETQYF. The chain has TRBV5-6 and TRBJ2-5; 7 bases align to TRBD1. The CDR3 is made up of 16 amino acids. Germline V gene lookup returns CDR1 SGHDT and CDR2 YYEEEE. With 0 bases clipped from V and 4 bases from J, the junction kept 9 bases outside the gene matches.

This rearrangement joins TRBV7-2 to TRBJ2-5, with a weak D call TRBD1 (6 bases). Germline assignment: CDR1 SGHTA and CDR2 FQGNSA. V was shortened by 4 bases and J by 4 bases, with 10 bases between the two germline ends. CDR3 length: 13 amino acids. DNA of the CDR3: TGTGCCAGCAGCTACCGAGGGGGAGAGACCCAGTACTTC. Protein product: CASSYRGGETQYF. The complete variable domain, with remaining parts taken from reference TRBV7-2 and TRBJ2-5, reads GAGVSQSPSNKVTEKGKDVELRCDPISGHTALYWYRQSLGQGLEFLIYFQGNSAPDKSGLPSDRFSAERTGGSVSTLTIQRTQQEDSAVYLCASSYRGGETQYFGPGTRLLVL.

This clone was counted between two and nine times. The rearrangement links TRBV6-5 to TRBJ1-1; maybe TRBD1 (5 bases). Per the germline V gene, CDR1 is MNHEY and CDR2 is SVGAGI. V lost 0 bases and J lost 4, with 15 bases in between. There are 16 residues in the CDR3. This CDR3 is CASSYSGGTRGTEAFF. CDR3 DNA: TGTGCCAGCAGTTACTCGGGGGGTACGCGGGGCACTGAAGCTTTCTTT.

The V and J genes are TRBV19 and TRBJ2-7, with D possibly being TRBD1 (6 bases). Trimming took 3 bases from V and 0 from J, leaving 9 bases between them. The CDR3 is 14 amino acids. Germline V gene lookup returns CDR1 LNHDA and CDR2 SQIVND (reference sequence). CDR3 amino acids: CASSIRDISYEQYF. Written as DNA, the CDR3 is TGTGCCAGTAGTATCCGGGACATCTCCTACGAGCAGTACTTC.

This chain connects TRBV28 to TRBJ2-2, with D tentatively TRBD2 (5 bases). From germline, CDR1 is MDHEN and CDR2 SYDVKM. The CDR3 has 14 residues. The V gene lost 10 bases and the J gene lost 5 bases, with 17 bases spanning the gap. The CDR3 bases are TGTGCCACACGGGGAAGGGTAGAGACCGGGGAGCTGTTTTTT. It specifies CATRGRVETGELFF.

The V call is TRBV2, the J call TRBJ2-5; TRBD2 matches at 12 bases. The V gene end was trimmed by 3 bases and the J gene end by 9 bases; junction bases not matched to a gene: 8. The CDR3 contains 15 residues. Germline assignment: CDR1 SNHLY and CDR2 FYNNEI. Written as DNA, the CDR3 is TGTGCCAGCAGTGATCGACTAGCGGGAGCCCTGGCCCAGTACTTC. Protein sequence: CASSDRLAGALAQYF.

This clone was detected many times. This chain uses TRBV20-1 with TRBJ1-1; D gene ambiguous. This CDR3 spans 10 amino acids. Germline assignment: CDR1 DFQATT and CDR2 SNEGSKA (reference sequence). V gave up 6 bases and J gave up 7 bases, with 9 bases separating them. This CDR3 reads CSAYAHEAFF. The CDR3 DNA reads TGCAGTGCATACGCGCATGAAGCTTTCTTT.

For this clone: A single base separates this from a much larger clone, so it may be a read error. This sample includes further DNA sequences coding for the same CDR3. The V call is TRBV11-3, the J call TRBJ2-3; D is undetermined. The CDR3 totals 13 residues. The V gene lost 1 base and the J gene lost 4 bases, with 6 bases spanning the gap. CDR1 SGHNT and CDR2 YENEEA come from the germline V gene. In DNA form, the CDR3 reads TGTGCCAGCAGCTTAGGAAGGGCAGATACGCAGTATTTT. It codes for CASSLGRADTQYF. Supplemented by reference TRBV11-3 and TRBJ2-3, the full variable domain reads EAGVVQSPRYKIIEKKQPVAFWCNPISGHNTLYWYLQNLGQGPELLIRYENEEAVDDSQLPKDRFSAERLKGVDSTLKIQPAELGDSAVYLCASSLGRADTQYFGPGTRLTVL.

The chain links TRBV29-1 to TRBJ2-5; D not certain. Germline V gives CDR1 SQVTM, CDR2 ANQGSEA. The CDR3 is 12 amino acids. Trimming took off 7 bases at V and 5 bases at J, with 14 bases between the two ends. CDR3 amino acids: CSASAQVETQYF. Here the CDR3 DNA reads TGCAGCGCCTCGGCTCAGGTTGAGACCCAGTACTTC.

This chain uses TRBV20-1 with TRBJ2-7; 8 bases match TRBD2. Germline V gene lookup returns CDR1 DFQATT and CDR2 SNEGSKA (reference sequence). This CDR3 has 11 amino acids. The junction had 5 bases not matched to a gene; V was cut back by 6 bases and J by 7 bases. Written as DNA, the CDR3 is TGCAGTGCCAGGGGCGGGAGGGAGCAGTACTTC. This gives the protein CSARGGREQYF.

V and J are TRBV5-1 and TRBJ1-6, with D possibly TRBD1 on 6 matching bases. The CDR3 extends over 15 amino acids. Per the germline V gene, CDR1 is SGHRS and CDR2 is YFSETQ. Trimming pared 4 bases from V and 9 bases from J, leaving 17 bases between. Written as DNA, the CDR3 is TGCGCCAGCAGCCAGGACAGTGAATGGGGTTCACCCCTCCACTTT. Its translation is CASSQDSEWGSPLHF.

This chain joins TRBV28 and TRBJ1-5; TRBD1 matches 7 bases. This CDR3 is built from 16 residues. Germline V gene lookup returns CDR1 MDHEN and CDR2 SYDVKM. The ends lost 5 bases at V and 3 bases at J; junction bases unmatched: 10. The chain's CDR3 is CASSTRQGAFNQPQHF. The CDR3, as DNA: TGTGCCAGCAGTACACGACAGGGCGCTTTCAATCAGCCCCAGCATTTT.

The chain carries TRBV7-9 and TRBJ2-7, with D maybe TRBD2 (6 bases). The germline CDR1 and CDR2 sequences are SEHNR and FQNEAQ (reference sequence). The CDR3 spans 17 residues. The germline V and J ends were trimmed by 5 bases and 5 bases, with 25 bases remaining between them. In DNA, the CDR3 is TGTGCCAGCAGCCCCGTTAGGAGCGGGTTCAAGGGGAACGAGCAGTACTTC. It is translated as CASSPVRSGFKGNEQYF.

The chain joins TRBV5-1 to TRBJ2-5, with 10 bases fitting TRBD2. Germline CDR1 is SGHRS and CDR2 is YFSETQ. Trimming at V came to 4 bases and at J to 6 bases, leaving 12 bases not matched to a gene. The CDR3 spans 16 residues. The CDR3 region has the DNA TGCGCCAGCAGCCCGGCCTCCCCTAGCGGGAGTCAGACCCAGTACTTC. Its protein is CASSPASPSGSQTQYF.

The V call is TRBV10-3, the J call TRBJ2-7, with D possibly matching TRBD1 (6 bases). Germline V gene data show CDR1 as ENHRY and CDR2 as SYGVKD. This CDR3 has 13 amino acids. The V gene lost 7 bases and the J gene lost 3 bases, with 13 bases spanning the gap. The chain's CDR3 is CAITQGSIYEQYF. For the CDR3, the DNA is TGTGCCATCACCCAGGGGTCTATCTACGAGCAGTACTTC.

The chain links TRBV5-5 to TRBJ2-5; TRBD2 agrees at 10 bases. The CDR3 is 15 residues long. Germline V gives CDR1 SGHKS, CDR2 YYEKEE (reference sequence). V dropped 7 bases and J dropped 2; count of bases not matched to a gene: 8. CDR3 in amino acids: CASVRTSGVQETQYF. CDR3 nucleotide sequence: TGTGCCAGCGTCCGGACTAGCGGAGTTCAAGAGACCCAGTACTTC.

This sequence joins TRBV18 and TRBJ2-7, with D uncertain. Germline assignment: CDR1 KGHSH and CDR2 LQKENI. The CDR3 consists of 14 residues. The V gene lost 0 bases and the J gene lost 3 bases, with 9 bases spanning the gap. The CDR3 loop is CASSPPSVDYEQYF. In DNA, the CDR3 is TGTGCCAGCTCACCACCGAGCGTAGACTACGAGCAGTACTTC. The full variable domain, with the rest looked up from reference TRBV18 and TRBJ2-7, is NAGVMQNPRHLVRRRGQEARLRCSPMKGHSHVYWYRQLPEEGLKFMVYLQKENIIDESGMPKERFSAEFPKEGPSILRIQQVVRGDSAAYFCASSPPSVDYEQYFGPGTRLTVT.

This clone showed up just once. The chain is built from TRBV7-6 and TRBJ2-3, with D unresolved. Germline CDR1 reads SGHVS; CDR2 reads FNYEAQ. Trimming removed 4 bases from V and 3 bases from J, with 26 bases in between. The CDR3 length is 19 residues. The CDR3 nucleotides are TGTGCCAGCAGCTCCACTCCCTTGACCAGCGTCGTGGTAACAGATACGCAGTATTTT. Its protein product is CASSSTPLTSVVVTDTQYF. The variable domain in full, with the rest retrieved from reference TRBV7-6 and TRBJ2-3, is GAGVSQSPRYKVTKRGQDVALRCDPISGHVSLYWYRQALGQGPEFLTYFNYEAQQDKSGLPNDRFSAERPEGSISTLTIQRTEQRDSAMYRCASSSTPLTSVVVTDTQYFGPGTRLTVL.

This clone was detected once. The rearrangement joins TRBV25-1 to TRBJ1-5; D not resolved. Trimming stripped 4 bases from V and 4 bases from J, with 5 bases between. Germline values: CDR1 MGHDK, CDR2 SYGVNS. CDR3 length equals 12 residues. CDR3 protein: CASSVGNQPQHF. CDR3 DNA: TGTGCCAGCAGTGTGGGGAATCAGCCCCAGCATTTT. The whole variable domain, filled in from reference TRBV25-1 and TRBJ1-5, reads EADIYQTPRYLVIGTGKKITLECSQTMGHDKMYWYQQDPGMELHLIHYSYGVNSTEKGDLSSESTVSRIRTEHFPLTLESARPSHTSQYLCASSVGNQPQHFGDGTRLSIL.

This chain joins TRBV30 and TRBJ1-2; D gene ambiguous. The germline CDR1 and CDR2 sequences are GTSNPN and SVGIG (reference sequence). The CDR3 spans 14 residues. The V and J ends lost 0 bases and 7 bases respectively, with 15 bases between them. Here the CDR3 DNA reads TGTGCCTGGAGTGTAAGAAAGAACCACGCTGGCTACACCTTC. Protein sequence: CAWSVRKNHAGYTF.

The chain uses TRBV7-2 and TRBJ1-4; unclear D gene. This CDR3 region has 15 residues. Trimming pared 4 bases from V and 1 base from J, leaving 10 bases between. Germline assignment: CDR1 SGHTA and CDR2 FQGNSA. CDR3 nucleotides: TGTGCCAGCAGCTCCGGAGGGAAAACTAATGAAAAACTGTTTTTT. Its translation: CASSSGGKTNEKLFF.

This chain uses TRBV19 with TRBJ2-5; D might be TRBD1 (6 bases). Trimming took 6 bases from V and 9 from J, leaving 20 bases between them. This CDR3 contains 14 residues. Germline V gene sequence: CDR1 LNHDA, CDR2 SQIVND (reference sequence). The CDR3 DNA is TGTGCCAGTAGCCCCCGGACAGCGAACTCGGCCCAGTACTTC. Translated, it gives CASSPRTANSAQYF.

V and J are TRBV2 and TRBJ1-5; D is possibly TRBD1 (5 bases). Trimming took 4 bases from V and 5 from J, leaving 15 bases between them. CDR1 is SNHLY and CDR2 is FYNNEI in the germline V gene. The CDR3 length is 15 residues. For the CDR3, the DNA is TGTGCCAGCAGTGCCTATGCGGGGGGTGATCAGCCCCAGCATTTT. Protein sequence: CASSAYAGGDQPQHF.

The V call is TRBV30, the J call TRBJ2-2; no clear D. This CDR3 is built from 15 residues. The V end was cut by 0 bases, the J end by 5 bases, with 13 bases between. Per the germline V gene, CDR1 is GTSNPN and CDR2 is SVGIG (reference sequence). DNA for the CDR3: TGTGCCTGGAGTGTATTGGCTAGTCTAACCGGGGAGCTGTTTTTT. Its translation: CAWSVLASLTGELFF.

The gene calls are TRBV18 and TRBJ1-3; D is uncertain. V shed 6 bases and J shed 1 base, with 19 bases lying between them. This CDR3 region has 17 residues. Germline V gives CDR1 KGHSH, CDR2 LQKENI. CDR3 DNA: TGTGCCAGCTCTTCTACTAGTTACGAATCATCTGGAAACACCATATATTTT. This codes for CASSSTSYESSGNTIYF.

The J gene is TRBJ1-5, the V gene TRBV28; TRBD1 agrees at 7 bases. The CDR3 extends over 15 amino acids. From germline, CDR1 is MDHEN and CDR2 SYDVKM. The V and J ends lost 3 bases and 1 base, in that order; junction bases with no gene match: 3. The CDR3 nucleotides read TGTGCCAGCAGTTTCCGGGACAGAAGCAATCAGCCCCAGCATTTT. Amino acid sequence: CASSFRDRSNQPQHF.

The rearrangement uses TRBV10-3 and TRBJ2-3; D might be TRBD1 (6 bases). The V end lost 6 bases, the J end lost 3 bases, and 16 bases lay between the germline ends. The germline gives CDR1 ENHRY, CDR2 SYGVKD. CDR3 length: 15 residues. The CDR3: CAISLDRRGTDTQYF. The DNA of the CDR3 is TGTGCCATCAGCCTGGACCGTAGGGGGACAGATACGCAGTATTTT.

The V and J genes are TRBV7-2 and TRBJ2-5; TRBD2 aligns across 9 bases. The V gene's germline CDR1 is SGHTA and CDR2 FQGNSA. CDR3 length: 16 amino acids. The ends lost 0 bases at V and 5 bases at J; junction bases unmatched: 7. The CDR3 region has the DNA TGTGCCAGCAGCTTAGCTAGCGGGAGCTTGGGGGAGACCCAGTACTTC. This gives the protein CASSLASGSLGETQYF.